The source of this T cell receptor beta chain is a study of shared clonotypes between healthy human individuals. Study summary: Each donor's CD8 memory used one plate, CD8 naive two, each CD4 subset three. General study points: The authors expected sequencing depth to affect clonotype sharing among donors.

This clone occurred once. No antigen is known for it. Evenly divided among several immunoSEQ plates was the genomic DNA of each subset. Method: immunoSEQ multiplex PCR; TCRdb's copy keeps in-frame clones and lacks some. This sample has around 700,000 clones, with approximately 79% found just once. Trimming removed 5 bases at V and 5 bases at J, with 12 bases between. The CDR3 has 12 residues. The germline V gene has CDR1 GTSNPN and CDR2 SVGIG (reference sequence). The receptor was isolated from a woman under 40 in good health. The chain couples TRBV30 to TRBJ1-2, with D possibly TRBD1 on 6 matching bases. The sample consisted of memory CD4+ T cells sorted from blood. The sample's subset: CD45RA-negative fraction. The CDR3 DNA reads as TGTGCCTGGGGCGGACAGAAATATGGCTACACCTTC. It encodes CAWGGQKYGYTF.